Listed here are 27 T cell receptor beta chains from one sample, sequenced in a study of blood T cell repertoires in COVID-19. The table came from immunoSEQ multiplex PCR; TCRdb's copy has only in-frame clones and leaves some out. The sample contains approximately 220,000 clones, 80% to 90% of which appear only once. Material for sequencing was PBMCs or T cells enriched from blood (not recorded which). The receptors come from a woman in her fifties or sixties who had been exposed to COVID-19.

The chain recombines TRBV5-6 with TRBJ1-4; 8 bases are shared with TRBD1. CDR3 length: 15 residues. V lost 5 bases to trimming and J lost 6 bases; unmatched junction nucleotides: 9. Germline assignment: CDR1 SGHDT and CDR2 YYEEEE. This chain's CDR3 is CASSPLRDRHEKLFF. CDR3 nucleotide sequence: TGTGCCAGCAGTCCACTCCGGGACAGGCATGAAAAACTGTTTTTT. Together with reference TRBV5-6 and TRBJ1-4, the CDR3 gives the full variable domain: DAGVTQSPTHLIKTRGQQVTLRCSPKSGHDTVSWYQQALGQGPQFIFQYYEEEERQRGNFPDRFSGHQFPNYSSELNVNALLLGDSALYLCASSPLRDRHEKLFFGSGTQLSVL.

The rearrangement links TRBV13 to TRBJ2-7; D is undetermined. Germline V gene data show CDR1 as PRHDT and CDR2 as FYEKMQ (reference sequence). CDR3 length: 14 amino acids. Deletions cut 0 bases from V and 1 base from J, with 7 bases between. The chain's CDR3 is CASSLGFNSYEQYF. Here the CDR3 DNA reads TGTGCCAGCAGCTTAGGGTTCAATTCCTACGAGCAGTACTTC.

The chain carries TRBV4-3 and TRBJ2-5; tentatively, D is TRBD1 (6 bases). The ends were cut back, 2 bases at V and 3 bases at J, with 7 bases in the middle. The CDR3 totals 13 residues. Per the germline V gene, CDR1 is LGHNA and CDR2 is YSLEER. The CDR3 spells CASSQNREETQYF. The CDR3 coding sequence is TGCGCCAGCAGCCAAAACAGGGAAGAGACCCAGTACTTC.

The V and J genes are TRBV12-5 and TRBJ1-2; 9 positions agree with TRBD1. The germline V gene encodes CDR1 LGHNT and CDR2 FRNRAP. Trimming took 6 bases from V and 6 from J; bases not matched to a gene: 5. The CDR3 consists of 13 residues. Here the CDR3 DNA reads TGTGCTAGTGGGCCTGGGACAGGGAATGGCTACACCTTC. It codes for CASGPGTGNGYTF.

CDR3 in amino acids: CASSLRGPAGPGELFF. The CDR3 DNA reads as TGTGCCAGCAGTTTAAGAGGCCCGGCGGGACCCGGGGAGCTGTTTTTT. The chain is built from TRBV28 and TRBJ2-2, with D perhaps TRBD2 (6 bases). Trimming shortened V by 2 bases and J by 6 bases, and 16 bases separated the two germline ends. CDR1 MDHEN and CDR2 SYDVKM come from the germline V gene. This CDR3 is 16 amino acids long.

This chain links TRBV30 with TRBJ1-4; D not certain. CDR3 length equals 16 residues. The V and J ends lost 2 bases and 0 bases respectively, with 13 bases between them. Germline CDR1 GTSNPN, CDR2 SVGIG (reference sequence). The CDR3 DNA sequence: TGTGCCTGGAGTTCCACAGCCACTGCAACTAATGAAAAACTGTTTTTT. Translation: CAWSSTATATNEKLFF. The variable domain in full, completed from reference TRBV30 and TRBJ1-4, reads SQTIHQWPATLVQPVGSPLSLECTVEGTSNPNLYWYRQAAGRGLQLLFYSVGIGQISSEVPQNLSASRPQDRQFILSSKKLLLSDSGFYLCAWSSTATATNEKLFFGSGTQLSVL.

In DNA form, the CDR3 reads TGTGCCAGCAGTCCCGTGGAGCGGGGAGACACCGGGGAGCTGTTTTTT. Translated, it gives CASSPVERGDTGELFF. The chain couples TRBV6-2 or TRBV6-3 to TRBJ2-2, with 7 bases identical to TRBD2. V lost 5 bases and J lost 3; bases outside the gene matches: 9. This CDR3 contains 16 residues. Germline-derived CDR1 and CDR2 are MNHEY and SVGEGT.

The chain couples TRBV9 to TRBJ2-3, with D tentatively TRBD1 (7 bases). Trimming took 4 bases from V and 7 from J, leaving 13 bases between them. This CDR3 is 13 amino acids long. The germline V gene has CDR1 SGDLS and CDR2 YYNGEE. This CDR3 is CASSFQGGNTQYF. In nucleotides, the CDR3 is TGTGCCAGCAGCTTTCAGGGGGGTAATACGCAGTATTTT.

The chain uses TRBV11-3 and TRBJ2-7, with a possible D match to TRBD2 (6 bases). Germline values: CDR1 SGHNT, CDR2 YENEEA. V shed 3 bases and J shed 5 bases, with 14 bases lying between them. The length of the CDR3 is 14 residues. CDR3: CASSLGGNVNEQYF. DNA for the CDR3: TGTGCCAGCAGCTTGGGGGGAAACGTCAACGAGCAGTACTTC.

This clone was seen once. The chain employs TRBV5-1 and TRBJ2-3; 10 bases agree with TRBD2. The CDR3 extends over 18 amino acids. Germline loops: CDR1 SGHRS, CDR2 YFSETQ. Trimming cost V 4 bases and J 0 bases; bases outside gene matches: 11. The CDR3 nucleotides are TGCGCCAGCAGCCTCGGGTGGGCTAGCGGGGGCAGCACAGATACGCAGTATTTT. Protein: CASSLGWASGGSTDTQYF.

This chain connects TRBV5-4 to TRBJ1-1; 7 nucleotides align to TRBD1. Germline V gives CDR1 SGHNT, CDR2 YYREEE (reference sequence). The J segment lost 4 bases and the V segment lost 1 base, leaving 7 bases of the junction unmatched. This CDR3 is built from 15 residues. The CDR3 reads CASSLIQGWGTEAFF. The CDR3 DNA follows: TGTGCCAGCAGCTTGATACAGGGGTGGGGCACTGAAGCTTTCTTT.

The CDR3 spells CASSRDRGHYGYTF. In nucleotides, the CDR3 is TGTGCCAGCAGCCGGGACAGGGGACACTATGGCTACACCTTC. V gene TRBV3-1 (or the pseudogene TRBV3-2) combines with J gene TRBJ1-2, with 10 bases aligning to TRBD1. With 4 bases clipped from V and 3 bases from J, the junction kept 2 bases outside the gene matches. In germline, CDR1 is LGHDT, CDR2 YNNKEL (reference sequence). CDR3 length: 14 amino acids.

The CDR3 region has the DNA TGTGCCAGCAGTTTGGCTCCCCCAGGGGGCGAGCAGTACTTC. Translating gives CASSLAPPGGEQYF. V is TRBV27 and J is TRBJ2-7; 7 bases match TRBD1. Germline values: CDR1 MNHEY, CDR2 SMNVEV (reference sequence). The CDR3 sequence is 14 residues long. J gave up 6 bases and V 3 bases, and 8 bases lay outside the gene matches.

Turning to this clone: Other DNA sequences from this sample encode an identical CDR3 as well. The rearrangement uses TRBV28 and TRBJ1-1; no reliable D call. V shed 6 bases and J shed 5 bases, with 10 bases lying between them. This CDR3 has 12 amino acids. Per germline, CDR1 MDHEN and CDR2 SYDVKM. The CDR3 sequence: CASRDRGTEAFF. The CDR3 DNA reads as TGTGCCAGCAGGGACCGCGGGACTGAAGCTTTCTTT.

The chain employs TRBV12-3 or TRBV12-4 and TRBJ2-2; D is ambiguous. CDR3 length equals 12 residues. V was clipped by 3 bases and J by 5 bases, with 4 bases between them. CDR3 bases: TGTGCCAGCAGTTTTCCTACCGGGGAGCTGTTTTTT. Encoded protein: CASSFPTGELFF.

The rearrangement links TRBV19 to TRBJ1-1, with no clear D. V gave up 1 base and J gave up 1 base, with 13 bases separating them. This CDR3 contains 16 residues. Germline CDR1 LNHDA, CDR2 SQIVND (reference sequence). CDR3 sequence (DNA): TGTGCCAGTAGTATAGTAAAGCCCCCCCGGAACACTGAAGCTTTCTTT. Translated: CASSIVKPPRNTEAFF.

The chain links TRBV6-2 or TRBV6-3 to TRBJ2-7; TRBD2 might be the D (5 bases). Germline V gene data show CDR1 as MNHEY and CDR2 as SVGEGT. V was pared by 0 bases and J by 0 bases, with 12 bases between. The CDR3 has 16 amino acids. CDR3 nucleotides: TGTGCCAGCAGTTACTCGAGGGCAGACCCCTCCTACGAGCAGTACTTC. It codes for CASSYSRADPSYEQYF.

V usage is TRBV19 and J usage is TRBJ1-3; no definite D call. V lost 3 bases and J lost 0, with 12 bases in between. CDR3 length equals 16 residues. Germline V CDR1 and CDR2: LNHDA, SQIVND (reference sequence). The CDR3, as DNA: TGTGCCAGTAGTATTAGCGGCGGCCTCTCTGGAAACACCATATATTTT. This translates into CASSISGGLSGNTIYF.

The V and J genes are TRBV11-2 and TRBJ1-2; D is perhaps TRBD1 (6 bases). V shed 4 bases and J shed 4 bases, with 10 bases lying between them. In germline, CDR1 is SGHAT, CDR2 FQNNGV. The CDR3 has 13 residues. The CDR3 spells CASSSQGFYGYTF. The CDR3 DNA sequence: TGTGCCAGCAGCTCACAGGGATTCTATGGCTACACCTTC.

This clone appeared a few times. The gene calls are TRBV5-5 and TRBJ1-1, with D unresolved. Germline values: CDR1 SGHKS, CDR2 YYEKEE (reference sequence). The CDR3 length is 15 residues. Trimming took off 0 bases at V and 1 base at J, with 10 bases between the two ends. The CDR3 region is CASSLVAHWNTEAFF. The CDR3, as DNA: TGTGCCAGCAGCTTGGTTGCGCATTGGAACACTGAAGCTTTCTTT.

J is TRBJ2-6 and V is TRBV28; D is unresolved. Germline loops: CDR1 MDHEN, CDR2 SYDVKM. The CDR3 loop spans 14 amino acids. V was clipped by 3 bases and J by 0 bases, with 3 bases between them. In DNA, the CDR3 is TGTGCCAGCAGTTTCTTCTCTGGGGCCAACGTCCTGACTTTC. Its protein product is CASSFFSGANVLTF.

The V and J genes are TRBV7-2 and TRBJ2-1, with TRBD2 matching 13 bases. Germline V CDR1 and CDR2: SGHTA, FQGNSA. The CDR3 is 17 amino acids. V lost 4 bases and J lost 7; bases outside the gene matches: 10. CDR3 region: CASSSQSGTSGVNEQFF. The CDR3 DNA reads as TGTGCCAGCAGCTCCCAATCCGGGACTAGCGGGGTTAATGAGCAGTTCTTC.

V gene TRBV5-6 combines with J gene TRBJ2-7, with 9 positions matching TRBD1. After removal of 3 bases from V and 0 bases from J, the junction contained 4 bases not matched to a gene. The CDR3 is 15 amino acids. CDR1 SGHDT and CDR2 YYEEEE come from the germline V gene. This chain's CDR3 is CASSSTGQGSYEQYF. The CDR3 DNA follows: TGTGCCAGCAGCTCCACGGGACAGGGCTCCTACGAGCAGTACTTC.

The J gene is TRBJ1-6, the V gene TRBV4-3, with 10 bases fitting TRBD1. Germline values: CDR1 LGHNA, CDR2 YSLEER. This CDR3 comprises 16 residues. V dropped 0 bases and J dropped 8; count of bases not matched to a gene: 4. DNA of the CDR3: TGCGCCAGCAGCCAAGAAAGGACAGGGGGTTATTCACCCCTCCACTTT. Protein: CASSQERTGGYSPLHF.

V usage is TRBV12-3 or TRBV12-4 and J usage is TRBJ1-3, with D uncertain. Trimming stripped 8 bases from V and 4 bases from J, with 6 bases between. The CDR3 is made up of 11 amino acids. The CDR3, as DNA: TGTGCCAGCTCGGTCGGAAACACCATATATTTT. Amino acid sequence: CASSVGNTIYF.

The V call is TRBV6-1, the J call TRBJ1-4; a possible D gene is TRBD1 (5 bases). There are 16 residues in the CDR3. V lost 4 bases, J lost 8 bases, and 20 bases lay in between. CDR1 is MNHNS, CDR2 SASEGT, per germline. The CDR3 DNA sequence: TGTGCCAGCAGTGGAAGGTGGTCCAACGGGGGGGAAAAACTGTTTTTT. It encodes CASSGRWSNGGEKLFF.

V gene TRBV3-1 (or the pseudogene TRBV3-2) combines with J gene TRBJ1-2, with unresolved D. The CDR3 spans 15 residues. The V gene lost 1 base and the J gene lost 6 bases, with 15 bases spanning the gap. The germline gives CDR1 LGHDT, CDR2 YNNKEL (reference sequence). CDR3: CASSQVGWSLHGYTF. The CDR3 DNA follows: TGTGCCAGCAGCCAAGTCGGTTGGAGCTTACATGGCTACACCTTC.